This T cell receptor beta chain was recovered during a study of blood T cells in healthy people across ages. On the study more broadly: Template switching captured about one barcoded beta molecule per two T cells.

CDR1 and CDR2 (germline): MNHNS, SASEGT. The CDR3 spans 14 residues. The V gene lost 5 bases and the J gene lost 3 bases, with 13 bases spanning the gap. Study conclusions and caveats: More naive CD4+ cells and higher diversity were found in long-lived than in aged donors.

With regard to this clonotype: Its antigen is unidentified.

Together with a sample-barcoded 5' primer, a J-beta primer mix was included in a second PCR lasting about 6 to 11 cycles. TCRdb itself ran the 5' RACE reads through MiXCR, one entry per CDR3 protein. This table holds 750,000 or so distinct CDR3 sequences, 25% found once. Another study also made use of these data, one on T cells of mothers and their children. This second report adds: Added by the second PCR's M1S primer were sample barcodes and 2-4 random nucleotides.

The receptor comes from a boy aged 5-17 years in good health. This chain links TRBV6-1 with TRBJ1-1; D unclear. The sequencing input was blood. This CDR3 reads CASSQRTIDTEAFF. The DNA for the CDR3 is TGTGCCAGCAGTCAGCGTACTATTGACACTGAAGCTTTCTTT.